This T cell receptor beta chain came from a study of regulatory T cells in long-lasting Graves disease. Across the study: By definition, persistent Graves' disease involved antithyroid drugs for over 5 years alongside positive TSH receptor antibodies.

This clonotype has just a few counts. What it recognizes is unknown. A junction boundary mismatches the germline segment, possibly from a read error. Sequencing libraries for TCR beta were prepared with iRepertoire HTBI primers and Arm-PCR of CDR3 regions. TCRdb fed the multiplex PCR reads into MiXCR, producing one record per CDR3 protein. Counted here are roughly 450,000 distinct CDR3 sequences, 22% occurring once; the ten biggest clones make up roughly 13%. Time point given: persistent/refractory GD, antithyroid drugs over 5 years with positive TRAb. Researchers made the TCR library from RNA that was extracted from PBMCs. Under American Thyroid Association guidelines, Graves' disease was diagnosed. Study-wide results and caveats: There were preferences for TRBV28, TRBJ1-2 and TRBJ2-5 in persistent disease.

Germline V gives CDR1 ENHRY, CDR2 SYGVKD. The CDR3 loop spans 11 amino acids. This specimen was peripheral blood mononuclear cells (PBMCs), taken when the disease was refractory, from a patient treated with antithyroid drugs. This TCR was recovered from a female donor with Graves disease. This rearrangement joins TRBV10-3 to TRBJ1-2; D not resolved. CDR3 in amino acids: CAISESNGYTF. CDR3 bases: TGTGCCATCAGTGAAAGTAATGGTTACACCTTC.